This TCR beta chain was found in a study of T cell clusters in autoimmune cytopenias. Judged by frequency, this clonotype is medium-sized. Its antigen remains unknown. General study findings and limits: TRB repertoire shifts in secondary cytopenia and chronic lymphocytic leukemia mostly reflected lymphoma, not autoimmunity. Functional roles of the in silico T cell clusters still await experimental validation. Physiological T cell clusters of healthy donors were apparently absent in primary autoimmune cytopenia patients.

TRB was amplified from around 0.25 ug of peripheral blood genomic DNA per sample. TRB was amplified by touch-down multiplex PCR, primer pools A and B combined. TCRdb re-called the multiplex PCR reads and gives one entry per CDR3 protein, without DNA. The listing records approximately 6,500 distinct CDR3 sequences. The TCR was taken from a human donor with an autoimmune cytopenia or autoimmune hepatitis (not recorded which). The specimen was peripheral blood.

CDR3 residues: CASSLTMGTSTDTQYF. V gene TRBV5-6 combines with J gene TRBJ2-3. There are 16 residues in the CDR3. Germline assignment: CDR1 SGHDT and CDR2 YYEEEE.